This TCR beta chain derives from a study of control samples from healthy donors and cancer patients. CDR3 length: 13 amino acids. V lost 4 bases and J 3 bases, leaving 7 bases between the germline ends. Germline V CDR1 and CDR2: MDHEN, SYDVKM. The method was immunoSEQ multiplex PCR; TCRdb's version includes in-frame clones alone and lacks a portion of them. This table holds 110,000 or so clones, 80% to 90% found once. The sequencing sample was made of blood. The rearrangement links TRBV28 to TRBJ1-5, with D unresolved. The receptor's source is a man aged 25 to 40 in good health. The CDR3 nucleotides read TGTGCCAGCAGTTCGGGAGTCAATCAGCCCCAGCATTTT. It encodes CASSSGVNQPQHF.